A single sample is the source of the 31 T cell receptor beta chains below, sequenced in a study of T cell repertoires in cytomegalovirus infection. Each CDR3 protein gets one entry after TCRdb re-called the reads with MiXCR. The data show around 450,000 distinct CDR3 sequences, with under 40% seen just once and roughly an eighth held by the top ten. Sample: PBMCs. The receptors stem from a human donor in good health (CMV status not recorded). Some clones in this sample may be carry-over from other donors' samples.

This clonotype has a count of ten or more. This chain connects TRBV11-2 to TRBJ2-1; possibly TRBD1 or TRBD2 for D (5 bases each). CDR1 and CDR2 (germline): SGHAT, FQNNGV. The ends were cut back, 5 bases at V and 0 bases at J, with 14 bases in the middle. The CDR3 extends over 16 amino acids. The CDR3, as DNA: TGTGCCAGCAGCCCCGGGACGAGGAGCTCCTACAATGAGCAGTTCTTC. Its translation is CASSPGTRSSYNEQFF.

This clonotype was counted between two and nine times. The chain has TRBV2 and TRBJ2-7, with 9 bases fitting TRBD2. The CDR3 consists of 15 residues. The V segment lost 2 bases and the J segment 3 bases; nucleotides outside the gene matches: 5. Looked up from germline, CDR1 is SNHLY and CDR2 is FYNNEI. The CDR3 region is CASSEFGAGGYEQYF. The CDR3 nucleotides read TGTGCCAGCAGTGAATTCGGAGCGGGGGGCTACGAGCAGTACTTC.

The rearrangement joins TRBV14 to TRBJ2-1; tentatively, D is TRBD1 (7 bases). This CDR3 is built from 17 residues. Trimming stripped 4 bases from V and 1 base from J, with 17 bases between. CDR1 is SGHDN and CDR2 is FVKESK in the germline V gene. CDR3 DNA: TGTGCCAGCAGCCGCGCGGGACAGCTGTTTTCCTACAATGAGCAGTTCTTC. Amino acids: CASSRAGQLFSYNEQFF. Variable domain in full (rest from reference TRBV14 and TRBJ2-1): EAGVTQFPSHSVIEKGQTVTLRCDPISGHDNLYWYRRVMGKEIKFLLHFVKESKQDESGMPNNRFLAERTGGTYSTLKVQPAELEDSGVYFCASSRAGQLFSYNEQFFGPGTRLTVL.

In its sample, this clonotype was seen a few times. The chain joins TRBV7-3 to TRBJ2-1; 10 nucleotides agree with TRBD2. Trimming took 1 base from V and 8 from J; bases not matched to a gene: 5. Germline V gives CDR1 SGHTA, CDR2 FQGTGA. CDR3 size: 15 residues. This CDR3 reads CASSLNPSGGDEQFF. CDR3 DNA sequence: TGTGCCAGCAGCTTAAACCCTAGCGGGGGTGATGAGCAGTTCTTC.

This clonotype was seen only a few times. This chain connects TRBV12-3 or TRBV12-4 to TRBJ1-4, with D unresolved. This CDR3 is built from 13 residues. Between the trimmed V and J ends, which lost 5 bases and 7 bases, there was a span of 11 bases. CDR3 nucleotide sequence: TGTGCCAGCAGTGACGGACGAAGTGAAAAACTGTTTTTT. This codes for CASSDGRSEKLFF.

V gene TRBV7-2 combines with J gene TRBJ2-7; the D gene is possibly TRBD1 (6 bases). The CDR3 extends over 15 amino acids. V dropped 2 bases and J dropped 3 bases, with 14 bases sitting between them. Germline assignment: CDR1 SGHTA and CDR2 FQGNSA. CDR3 protein: CASSLKVGDIYEQYF. CDR3 in DNA: TGTGCCAGCAGCTTAAAGGTTGGGGACATCTACGAGCAGTACTTC.

This clonotype was detected ten times or more. This sequence joins TRBV7-8 and TRBJ1-6; D gene unclear. The CDR3 consists of 16 residues. Trimming took 5 bases from V and 3 from J, leaving 14 bases between them. Germline CDR1 and CDR2: SGHVS and FQNEAQ. For the CDR3, the DNA is TGTGCCAGCAGCCCAGAGGCCACGGTCTATAATTCACCCCTCCACTTT. This translates into CASSPEATVYNSPLHF.

Ten or more counts support this clonotype. The chain carries TRBV7-9 and TRBJ1-1; D gene uncertain. The ends were cut back, 5 bases at V and 3 bases at J, with 13 bases in the middle. The V gene's germline CDR1 is SEHNR and CDR2 FQNEAQ (reference sequence). This CDR3 region has 14 residues. The CDR3 DNA sequence: TGTGCCAGCAGCCGCCCGGAGGGTGACACTGAAGCTTTCTTT. This translates into CASSRPEGDTEAFF. Looking up the rest from reference TRBV7-9 and TRBJ1-1 gives the full variable domain: DTGVSQNPRHKITKRGQNVTFRCDPISEHNRLYWYRQTLGQGPEFLTYFQNEAQLEKSRLLSDRFSAERPKGSFSTLEIQRTEQGDSAMYLCASSRPEGDTEAFFGQGTRLTVV.

Ten or more counts support this clonotype. The rearrangement links TRBV5-4 to TRBJ1-2; no firm D call. CDR1 and CDR2 from the germline V gene are SGHNT and YYREEE (reference sequence). This CDR3 spans 13 amino acids. Trimming shortened V by 1 base and J by 4 bases, and 8 bases separated the two germline ends. The CDR3: CASSLRGSYGYTF. CDR3 nucleotide sequence: TGTGCCAGCAGCTTGCGGGGAAGCTATGGCTACACCTTC.

The V call is TRBV3-1, the J call TRBJ2-2; D gene unclear. V shed 0 bases and J shed 9 bases, with 11 bases lying between them. This CDR3 contains 14 residues. The V gene's germline CDR1 is LGHDT and CDR2 YNNKEL (reference sequence). The CDR3 DNA sequence: TGTGCCAGCAGCCAAGATGCCTCCAGCAGGGAGCTGTTTTTT. This sequence encodes CASSQDASSRELFF.

The sample holds many counts of this clonotype. This chain joins TRBV7-3 and TRBJ2-2; D possibly corresponds to TRBD1 (5 bases). CDR1 and CDR2 from the germline V gene are SGHTA and FQGTGA. V was clipped by 5 bases and J by 4 bases, with 14 bases between them. CDR3 length: 15 amino acids. CDR3 sequence: CASSPDWGVTGELFF. CDR3 coding DNA: TGTGCCAGCAGCCCCGACTGGGGCGTCACCGGGGAGCTGTTTTTT.

This clonotype has only a few counts. The gene calls are TRBV6-1 and TRBJ1-6; D not certain. Germline CDR1 is MNHNS and CDR2 is SASEGT. The length of the CDR3 is 17 residues. V dropped 2 bases and J dropped 7 bases, with 18 bases sitting between them. In nucleotides, the CDR3 is TGTGCCAGCAGTGAACAACTTACTCGCGTTGGGAATTCACCCCTCCACTTT. It specifies CASSEQLTRVGNSPLHF.

This chain uses TRBV7-8 with TRBJ2-1; D may be TRBD2 (6 bases). Germline-derived CDR1 and CDR2 are SGHVS and FQNEAQ. This CDR3 contains 17 residues. V gave up 5 bases and J gave up 4 bases, with 21 bases separating them. This chain's CDR3 is CASSPGLIRRAYNEQFF. Here the CDR3 DNA reads TGTGCCAGCAGCCCCGGACTAATCCGACGCGCTTACAATGAGCAGTTCTTC.

V usage is TRBV29-1 and J usage is TRBJ1-3; D gene unclear. This CDR3 has 13 amino acids. Germline V CDR1 and CDR2: SQVTM, ANQGSEA. Trimming stripped 6 bases from V and 4 bases from J, with 13 bases between. CDR3 protein: CSVIAVKGNTIYF. CDR3 sequence (DNA): TGCAGCGTAATAGCAGTTAAGGGAAACACCATATATTTT. The entire variable domain, with the rest obtained from reference TRBV29-1 and TRBJ1-3, is as follows: SAVISQKPSRDICQRGTSLTIQCQVDSQVTMMFWYRQQPGQSLTLIATANQGSEATYESGFVIDKFPISRPNLTFSTLTVSNMSPEDSSIYLCSVIAVKGNTIYFGEGSWLTVV.

This clonotype was picked up a small number of times. This CDR3 is CASSSLIGYGYTF. In DNA, the CDR3 is TGTGCCAGCAGTTCCCTAATCGGGTATGGCTACACCTTC. The chain employs TRBV27 and TRBJ1-2; no definite D call. The germline V and J ends were trimmed by 4 bases and 5 bases, with 11 bases remaining between them. The CDR3 spans 13 residues. The V gene's germline CDR1 is MNHEY and CDR2 SMNVEV (reference sequence).

Comment on this clonotype: The limits of the CDR3 on the DNA are not certain, so only TCRdb's listed CDR3 is given. This CDR3 is CASILDRVFEKLFF. V usage is TRBV2 and J usage is TRBJ1-4; the DNA was not compared with TRBD1, the D call given in the table. The CDR3 length is 14 residues, termini included. Germline V lookup: CDR1 SNHLY, CDR2 FYNNEI.

The rearrangement links TRBV7-9 to TRBJ1-5; the D is unclear. Germline V gives CDR1 SEHNR, CDR2 FQNEAQ (reference sequence). CDR3 size: 14 residues. The V end was cut by 9 bases, the J end by 5 bases, with 17 bases between. In DNA form, the CDR3 reads TGTGCCAGAAGCCCATATGGGGAGGATCAGCCCCAGCATTTT. Translating it yields CARSPYGEDQPQHF.

In this sample, this clonotype turned up a few times. The chain is built from TRBV6-1 and TRBJ2-7, with D perhaps matching TRBD1 (6 bases). Trimming took off 8 bases at V and 2 bases at J, with 13 bases between the two ends. The CDR3 runs 13 residues. Germline V gene sequence: CDR1 MNHNS, CDR2 SASEGT. This CDR3 is CASGKTGTYEQYF. In nucleotides, the CDR3 is TGTGCCAGCGGGAAGACAGGCACCTACGAGCAGTACTTC.

The rearrangement links TRBV28 to TRBJ1-6; a possible D gene is TRBD1 (5 bases). Germline V gene lookup returns CDR1 MDHEN and CDR2 SYDVKM. The CDR3 runs to 14 residues. V shed 1 base and J shed 11 bases, with 12 bases lying between them. CDR3 in DNA: TGTGCCAGCAGTTTATTTAGCCAGGGAACACCCCTCCACTTT. Its translation is CASSLFSQGTPLHF.

In this sample, this clonotype turned up many times. The chain is built from TRBV4-1 and TRBJ1-1, with unresolved D. Germline V gene lookup returns CDR1 MGHRA and CDR2 YSYEKL. Trimming shortened V by 1 base and J by 3 bases, and 9 bases separated the two germline ends. This CDR3 is 14 amino acids long. The CDR3 loop is CASSQVGVYTEAFF. The DNA for the CDR3 is TGCGCCAGCAGCCAAGTCGGAGTTTACACTGAAGCTTTCTTT.

The chain is built from TRBV6-2 or TRBV6-3 and TRBJ1-2; 8 nucleotides match TRBD1. The CDR3 spans 14 residues. CDR1 is MNHEY, CDR2 SVGEGT, per germline. The junction had 7 bases not matched to a gene; V was cut back by 6 bases and J by 4 bases. DNA for the CDR3: TGTGCCAGCAGGATGACAGGGGCCGGCTATGGCTACACCTTC. It yields the protein CASRMTGAGYGYTF.

Points on this clonotype: One end of the junction is discordant with germline, which a read error may explain. CDR3 amino acids: CDSSLRGANEAFF. In DNA, the CDR3 is TGCGACAGCAGCTTGAGGGGGGCGAATGAAGCTTTCTTT. The chain uses TRBV5-1 and TRBJ1-1; D possibly corresponds to TRBD1 (6 bases). The CDR3 covers 13 residues. CDR1 is SGHRS, CDR2 YFSETQ, per germline.

The V call is TRBV7-2, the J call TRBJ1-5, with D unclear. The germline V and J ends were trimmed by 5 bases and 1 base, with 15 bases remaining between them. CDR3 length equals 16 residues. From germline, CDR1 is SGHTA and CDR2 FQGNSA. The CDR3 region is CASSPTPRLSNQPQHF. In nucleotides, the CDR3 is TGTGCCAGCAGCCCTACCCCGCGGCTGAGCAATCAGCCCCAGCATTTT.

This clonotype was counted many times. The chain carries TRBV12-3 or TRBV12-4 and TRBJ2-5, with D perhaps matching TRBD1 (5 bases). Trimming stripped 2 bases from V and 4 bases from J, with 11 bases between. The CDR3 has 14 amino acids. The CDR3 DNA reads as TGTGCCAGCAGTTTATATCAGGGTTCAGAGACCCAGTACTTC. Amino acid sequence: CASSLYQGSETQYF.

The chain links TRBV6-5 to TRBJ2-7, with D unclear. The CDR3 sequence is 10 residues long. The V end was cut by 10 bases, the J end by 4 bases, with 8 bases between. Germline CDR1 is MNHEY and CDR2 is SVGAGI. The CDR3 DNA sequence: TGTGCCACCACGAAATACGAGCAGTACTTC. This gives the protein CATTKYEQYF.

Of note for this clonotype: This clone may be a read error of a much larger clone one base away. V gene TRBV5-6 combines with J gene TRBJ2-7; D uncertain. CDR1 and CDR2 from the germline V gene are SGHDT and YYEEEE. The CDR3 contains 11 residues. V was clipped by 2 bases and J by 3 bases, with 3 bases between them. The CDR3 DNA reads as TGTGCCAGCAGCTTTGTCTACGAGCAGTACTTC. This translates into CASSFVYEQYF.

V usage is TRBV7-6 and J usage is TRBJ2-6; D remains ambiguous. Germline CDR1 and CDR2: SGHVS and FNYEAQ. Trimming left V 10 bases short and J 0 bases short, with 4 bases between. The CDR3 contains 12 residues. In nucleotides, the CDR3 is TGTGCCATCATCTCTGGGGCCAACGTCCTGACTTTC. Translated: CAIISGANVLTF.

This clonotype has a handful of counts. This sequence joins TRBV5-8 and TRBJ1-5; possibly TRBD1 for D (5 bases). The CDR3 is 14 amino acids. V lost 0 bases and J 3 bases, leaving 7 bases between the germline ends. Germline V gene lookup returns CDR1 SGHTS and CDR2 YDEGEE. In DNA, the CDR3 is TGTGCCAGCAGCTTGGCAGGGTACAATCAGCCCCAGCATTTT. The encoded protein is CASSLAGYNQPQHF. The full variable domain, rest sourced from reference TRBV5-8 and TRBJ1-5, is EAGVTQSPTHLIKTRGQQATLRCSPISGHTSVYWYQQALGLGLQFLLWYDEGEERNRGNFPPRFSGRQFPNYSSELNVNALELEDSALYLCASSLAGYNQPQHFGDGTRLSIL.

The chain couples TRBV20-1 to TRBJ1-3; D not resolved. The germline V gene encodes CDR1 DFQATT and CDR2 SNEGSKA (reference sequence). Trimming left V 5 bases short and J 4 bases short, with 12 bases between. This CDR3 has 13 residues. CDR3 region: CSAQTYSGNTIYF. The CDR3 coding sequence is TGCAGTGCTCAGACATATTCAGGAAACACCATATATTTT.

This chain joins TRBV7-9 and TRBJ1-1, with D perhaps TRBD1 (5 bases). Germline V gives CDR1 SEHNR, CDR2 FQNEAQ (reference sequence). V was cut by 5 bases and J by 5 bases, with 15 bases left in between. The CDR3 is 14 residues long. DNA for the CDR3: TGTGCCAGCAGCCTAGGGGAGAGCGAAACTGAAGCTTTCTTT. Its protein is CASSLGESETEAFF.

The V call is TRBV3-1, the J call TRBJ2-1; unclear D gene. The germline V gene encodes CDR1 LGHDT and CDR2 YNNKEL (reference sequence). The V end was cut by 0 bases, the J end by 4 bases, with 13 bases between. The CDR3 sequence is 16 residues long. The CDR3 protein is CASSQDPVTFYNEQFF. The DNA of the CDR3 is TGTGCCAGCAGCCAAGATCCTGTGACATTTTACAATGAGCAGTTCTTC.